This TCR beta chain emerged from a study of blood T cell repertoires in COVID-19 (dated by TCRdb to 2020 to 2022). For the study in its entirety: The collaborator samples originated in the United States, Italy and Spain and spanned the acute and convalescent phases of COVID-19. The material from the prospective study consisted of cDNA or gDNA derived from T cells, B-cell-depleted T cells, or PBMCs. Deeply sampled blood TCRbeta repertoires from subjects exposed to, actively infected with, or recovered from COVID-19 were included in the dataset. The repertoires were made available in a free public database intended to serve as a resource for research on the immune response to SARS-CoV-2. The samples were drawn from the first 160 participants of the ongoing ImmuneRACE study and from 1,254 subjects provided by 6 global collaborators. Nearly every sample came with metadata listing a de-identified subject ID, COVID-19 status, age in years and sex. Where available, HLA class I and class II types were taken from metadata supplied by the sample provider and were not determined by assay-based typing.

Concerning this clone itself: The antigen it recognizes is unknown. A read error may account for a junction end that differs from germline.

Beyond this particular receptor, the publication reports: How much clinical and demographic metadata was included differed by source and by participant, and the metadata was provided uncurated.

Collaborating institutions collected whole blood in K2EDTA tubes following their own protocols. For TCRbeta analysis, collaborator samples were shipped as frozen whole blood, as isolated PBMCs, or as DNA extracted from either sample type. Spanning cysteine to phenylalanine, the CDR3 consists of 16 amino acids. The DNA shown is the 48-base CDR3, in frame from base 1. From a lookup of the germline V gene (reference sequence), CDR1 and CDR2 are LNHDA and SQIVND. TCRbeta CDR3 regions were amplified from genomic DNA using the immunoSEQ Assay, a bias-controlled multiplex PCR. The original pipeline was this. Nucleated cell counts per sample were estimated from amplification of reference gene primers within the assay. To quantify the absolute abundance of each unique TCRbeta CDR3 rearrangement, sequence reads were collapsed and filtered. For each sample, productive Simpson clonality was calculated as the square root of Simpson's diversity index across productive rearrangements. The source is immuneACCESS, and TCRdb retained only in-frame sequences with V and J called. Part of the clones is not carried over; for the studies checked, unresolved V genes explain less than half of this, and the remainder is unexplained. That table gives V, J and clone size, and the DNA gave D and trimming. Counted in this sample were about 220,000 clones; less than 85% of them appeared once. In total, the top ten clones hold 3.6% of the sample.

The rearrangement combines TRBV19 with TRBJ2-2; TRBD1 fits 8 bases in the junction. The sample comprised peripheral blood. This clonotype originated in a woman of 80 years or more with acute or convalescent COVID-19. The CDR3 reads CTSSSPGQANTGELFF. The DNA sequence is given as TGTACCAGTAGTTCACCGGGACAGGCGAACACCGGGGAGCTGTTTTTT.